This T cell receptor beta chain was sequenced for a study of cytomegalovirus exposure and HLA in healthy donors (dated by TCRdb to the late 2010s). Study-wide context: In an earlier analysis of 587 of the donors, around 290 Gb of sequence data and some 100 million unique TCR beta sequences from about 190 million T cells were reported. An early release covering 550 to 700 HLA-typed donors comprised roughly 300 gigabases of sequencing data and roughly 85 million unique TCR sequences. Of the roughly 390 genotyped donors, 81% were placed in the genetic ancestry cluster associated with self-reported Caucasian donors. The study aimed to test whether signatures of past pathogen exposure could be identified by cataloging public T cell receptors. The study profiled the T cell repertoires of 500 to 800 subjects by immunosequencing and related them to cytomegalovirus serostatus. In addition to the first cohort of roughly 700 subjects, a separate validation cohort of 120 different subjects was used. High-throughput TCR immunosequencing, statistical association of individual TCRs with disease status, and machine learning were combined to predict cytomegalovirus infection status. A later analysis re-analyzed previously published TCR beta repertoires from roughly 600 donors and added high-resolution HLA genotyping to study TCR occurrence patterns. Rather than drawing on any new phenotypic data, the later analysis identified candidate immune exposures from TCR beta sequences and the way those sequences occurred across donors. In an earlier analysis of 550 to 700 of the donors, high-throughput TCR beta sequencing was used to judge whether each TCR beta V gene segment behaved as functional or pseudogenic. Donor age, sex, ethnicity and CMV serostatus were collected together with the repertoire data. Genome-wide SNP genotypes for about 65% of the roughly 670 donors were used in a later genetic analysis, which treated that subset as a discovery cohort. Every repertoire in the discovery cohort had been generated on one and the same sequencing platform. Both class I and class II loci were covered by HLA typing, at four-digit resolution. The number of typed donors differed by locus: about 629-630 for A, B, C, DRB1 and DQB1; 522 for DQA1; approximately 600 for DPA1; and 450 to 480 for DPB1. Because of strong linkage in the cohort, four or five DR-DQ haplotypes were treated as single units for association and clustering. Among about 360 genotyped donors of the cohort, an average of 235,054 unique TCR beta nucleotide sequences were sequenced per donor, around 20% of them non-productive.

Broader findings and caveats from the paper: Because counts were too low, roughly 16 rarely observed V segments, including chromosome 9 orphons, were excluded from the earlier analysis of 587 of the donors. For the cohort, immune exposure information was limited to CMV serostatus. The cohort was sequenced for TCR beta chains only, and without alpha or paired-chain data the features that could be detected were limited. In a later analysis, most CMV-associated TCR beta chains were found to appear HLA-restricted, with HLA associations seemingly driven largely by CMV exposure. Because HLA typing was missing for some donors at each locus, association tests included only the typed subset. Correlated functional status among segregating V segments might reflect linkage disequilibrium, but an unknown experimental factor could not be ruled out. V-gene and J-gene trimming of TCR beta chains was associated with a missense DCLRE1C variant in a later genetic analysis, and the association was replicated in an independent cohort. The classifier was reported to diagnose cytomegalovirus status with high specificity and sensitivity in both the original cohort and the validation cohort. In a later analysis, several top co-occurrence clusters were reported to appear linked to parvovirus B19, influenza, CMV and Epstein-Barr virus. Sequencing depth was assumed to be roughly uniform across donors in the presence/absence analyses, though that assumption may not hold. In vitro tests confirmed that a few of the cytomegalovirus-associated TCR beta chains recognize cytomegalovirus antigens. The authors suggested that the approach could potentially be extended to other disease states and immunological phenotypes. In a later analysis, HLA-associated TCR beta chains showed more clonal expansion and lower generation probabilities than non-associated chains that were equally common. In a later analysis, 16,951 TCR beta sequences were associated with specific HLA alleles at a false discovery rate of 0.05. In the study, 150 to 200 TCR beta chains were listed as associated with cytomegalovirus. When HLA alleles, especially DR and DQ, strongly co-occurred, TCR associations were difficult to assign to individual alleles. A cluster of highly shared sequence variants was judged likely to be a technical artifact of the sequencing pipeline. A further reported finding was that TCR beta sequences accurately predicted the HLA-A and HLA-B alleles for most subjects in the first cohort. In a later genetic analysis, fewer N-insertions in productive TCRs were reported among donors in an Asian-associated ancestry cluster than the 666-donor mean. In an earlier analysis of about 600 of the donors, most TCR beta V segments appeared in productive rearrangements about 87% or about 30% of the time, broadly matching IMGT annotations. While some public TCRs were present in many individuals, most TCR sequences turned up only very rarely across donors. In a later analysis, TCR association rates were found to vary across HLA loci, with the most associated TCRs seen for DRB1 alleles and the fewest for HLA-C alleles.

Libraries were built with the immunoSEQ multiplex PCR assay. The multiplex PCR relied on a mix of 60 forward primers for TCR Vbeta segments and 13 reverse primers for TCR Jbeta segments. Amplification of the CDR3 region of rearranged TCR beta genes was performed with a multiplex PCR assay on genomic DNA. On the Illumina HiSeq System, the amplified TCR beta libraries were sequenced as 87-base-pair reads. Per the source publication's procedure: In a later analysis, tens of millions of unique TCR beta chains were counted across the approximately 640 repertoires, and roughly 10 million of these chains were shared by at least two donors. To remove PCR and sequencing errors, raw reads were error-corrected and collapsed into unique sequences using a nearest-neighbor algorithm that merged closely related sequences. CDR3 sequences were aligned to IMGT reference sequences to assign V, D and J gene segments. Each retained sequence needed at least a six-nucleotide match to both a V gene segment and a J gene segment. Rearrangements were called productive when the CDR3 lacked stop codons and stayed in frame with V and J; all others were non-productive. Following IMGT convention, CDR3 was defined as the stretch from the second conserved V-encoded cysteine up to the conserved J-encoded phenylalanine. The earlier analysis of fewer than 750 of the donors excluded sequences that lacked an unambiguous match to a single V gene segment. An earlier analysis of some 610 of the donors called V segments functional above 56.7% productive rearrangements and segregating when the between-donor standard deviation exceeded 5%. A statistical classification framework was built for diagnosing cytomegalovirus status from the catalog of TCR beta chain sequences. A later analysis assigned V and J genes by comparing TCR nucleotide sequences with IMGT/GENE-DB human TR gene sequences. In a later analysis, CDR3 sequences and most-parsimonious VDJ recombination scenarios were assigned using the TCRdist pipeline. In a later analysis, each TCR beta chain was defined by its CDR3 amino acid sequence together with its V-gene family, and reads lacking a unique V-gene family were excluded. As a way to deal with suspected cross-contamination and a sequencing artifact, a later analysis dropped under 600 nucleotide sequences that were highly shared and had low generation probability. For each public chain, a later analysis derived a clonal expansion index from normalized ranks of inferred template counts within each repertoire. In a later analysis, generation probabilities were computed with a VDJ recombination model fitted to out-of-frame rearrangements, and the resulting probabilities were checked against IGoR. Hypergeometric tests were used in a later analysis to score TCR-TCR, TCR-HLA and TCR-CMV co-occurrence, with a repertoire-size bias correction applied to the TCR pairs. A later analysis estimated false discovery rates by permuting HLA or CMV assignments 20 times. A later analysis grouped co-occurring TCRs with DBSCAN, adding TCRdist sequence similarity when clustering within HLA-allele-positive subsets. Repertoires with fewer than 30,000 or more than 120,000 public chains were left out of co-occurrence clustering, as were a handful of repertoires with anomalous nucleotide sharing. Held by TCRdb, this immuneACCESS table contains in-frame sequences only and omits some clones. Under half of the omission traces to an unresolved V gene where checked; the cause of the rest is unknown. That table furnishes V, J and clone size, whereas the DNA furnished D and trimming. For this sample there are over 85,000 clones; 60% to 80% appear just once. The ten largest make up roughly 1.2% of the sample.

The cohort comprised around 700 healthy bone marrow donors. At the time of sampling, every cohort member was nominally healthy, though immune exposures that went unrecorded were likely present. The donor was CMV seronegative and belonged to the group of 380 or so seronegative cohort members. Each donor provided a peripheral blood sample, and peripheral blood mononuclear cells were used for TCR beta sequencing. The Qiagen DNeasy Blood Extraction Kit was used to extract genomic DNA from the blood cell samples. This clone was detected once. No cognate antigen has been identified for it. Base qualities were left out, and no much larger clone turns up one base away. This receptor was obtained from a female donor in good health and CMV-seronegative. Sample: PBMCs.

The base sequence is TGCGCCAGCAGCAGCGCGCCCCAGAGCTCCTCTGGAAACACCATATATTTT. It translates to CASSSAPQSSSGNTIYF. The V and J segments used are TRBV5-1 and TRBJ1-3; no D gene can be assigned with confidence. Taken from the germline V gene, the CDR1 and CDR2 loops are SGHRS and YFSETQ. The V end loses 4 bases and the J end loses 0 bases, and a stretch of 17 bases separates them. Reading from cysteine to phenylalanine, the CDR3 counts 17 amino acids. Only the CDR3 region is kept as DNA, spanning 51 bases read in frame from base 1.